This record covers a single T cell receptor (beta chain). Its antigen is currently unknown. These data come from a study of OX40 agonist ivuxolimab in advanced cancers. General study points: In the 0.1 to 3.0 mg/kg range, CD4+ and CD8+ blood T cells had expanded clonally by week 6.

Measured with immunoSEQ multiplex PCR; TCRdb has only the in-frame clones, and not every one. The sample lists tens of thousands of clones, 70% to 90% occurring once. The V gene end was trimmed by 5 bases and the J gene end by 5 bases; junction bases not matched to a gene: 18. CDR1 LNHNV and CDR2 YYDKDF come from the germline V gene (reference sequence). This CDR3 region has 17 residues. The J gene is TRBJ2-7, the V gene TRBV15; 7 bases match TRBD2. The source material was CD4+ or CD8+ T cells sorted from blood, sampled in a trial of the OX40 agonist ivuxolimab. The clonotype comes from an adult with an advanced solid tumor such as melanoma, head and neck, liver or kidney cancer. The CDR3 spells CATSGGEGRGRGDEQYF. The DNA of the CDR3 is TGTGCCACCAGCGGGGGGGAGGGAAGAGGCCGAGGAGACGAGCAGTACTTC.